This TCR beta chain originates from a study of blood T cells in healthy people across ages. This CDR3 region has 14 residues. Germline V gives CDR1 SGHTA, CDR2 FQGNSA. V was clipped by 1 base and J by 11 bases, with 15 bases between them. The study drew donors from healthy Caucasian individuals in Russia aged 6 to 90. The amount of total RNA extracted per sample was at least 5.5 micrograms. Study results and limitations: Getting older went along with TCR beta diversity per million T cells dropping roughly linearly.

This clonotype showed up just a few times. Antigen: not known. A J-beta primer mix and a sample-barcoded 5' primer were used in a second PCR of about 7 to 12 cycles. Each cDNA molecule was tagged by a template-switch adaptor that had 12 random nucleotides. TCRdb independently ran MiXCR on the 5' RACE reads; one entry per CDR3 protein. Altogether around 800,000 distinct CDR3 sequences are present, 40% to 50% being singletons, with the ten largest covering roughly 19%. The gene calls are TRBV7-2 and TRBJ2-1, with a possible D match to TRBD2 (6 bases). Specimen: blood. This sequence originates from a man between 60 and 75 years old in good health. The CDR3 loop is CASSLGGTSQQQFF. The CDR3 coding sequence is TGTGCCAGCAGCTTAGGAGGGACTTCTCAACAGCAGTTCTTC.